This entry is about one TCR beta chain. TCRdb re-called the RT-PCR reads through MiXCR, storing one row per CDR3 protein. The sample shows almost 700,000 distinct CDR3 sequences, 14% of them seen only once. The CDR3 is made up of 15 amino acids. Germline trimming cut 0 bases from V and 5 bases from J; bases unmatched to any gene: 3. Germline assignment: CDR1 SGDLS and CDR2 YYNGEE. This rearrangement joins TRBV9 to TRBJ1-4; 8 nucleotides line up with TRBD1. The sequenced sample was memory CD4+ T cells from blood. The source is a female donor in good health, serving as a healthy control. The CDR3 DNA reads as TGTGCCAGCAGCGTAGACAGGGGGGGAAATGAAAAACTGTTTTTT. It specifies CASSVDRGGNEKLFF.